The source of this T cell receptor (beta chain) is a study of breast tumors, draining lymph nodes, adjacent tissues (dated by TCRdb to between 2015 and 2016). Concerning the study at large: The study compared TCR beta repertoires across tumor, adjacent nontumor tissue and axillary lymph nodes from breast cancer patients. The study aimed to assess the relationships and possible T-cell exchange between tumor, surrounding tissue and draining lymph node repertoires in human breast cancer.

Sequencing instrument: Illumina HiSeq 2000. TCR beta chain libraries were generated by multiplex PCR amplification. The amplified TCR beta chain products were analyzed by high-throughput sequencing. The public reads were run again by TCRdb, first through fastp at Q25 and then through MiXCR, and only productive beta chains were kept. Entries are consolidated by CDR3 protein sequence, retaining the most common genes and DNA. Here the sample has approximately 9,100 distinct CDR3 sequences; 42% occur a single time. Of the sample, about 15% falls within the top ten clones. The adjacent samples were made up of nontumor breast tissue that surrounded the tumor. On this clonotype: Its recognized antigen is unknown. No base quality information exists; no much larger clone differs at one position.

Relative to germline, V is missing 2 bases and J is missing 1 base, with 1 base of the junction outside any gene match. The cysteine opens and the phenylalanine closes a CDR3 of 14 amino acids. Only the CDR3 part of the read is kept: 42 bases, read in frame from the first base. Summary of the overall study and its limitations: The similarity between tumor and nontumor tissue repertoires was significantly greater in luminal-like breast cancer than in basal-like breast cancer. Tumor T-cell repertoires showed less diversity than lymph node repertoires and more diversity than nontumor tissue repertoires, and tumor T-cell repertoires showed preferential V and J gene usage. The conclusion that tumor T cells originate in lymph nodes was framed as consistent with a hypothesis rather than directly demonstrated. The data were judged consistent with most tumor T cells deriving from the lymph node and then expanding within tumor tissue.

The sequence was obtained from a female donor with breast cancer. Some clones in this sample may be carry-over from other donors' samples. The chain is assembled from TRBV12-3 or TRBV12-4 and TRBJ1-2, and 7 bases in between align with TRBD1. Sequenced sample: tumor-adjacent breast tissue. This receptor carries the CDR3 CASSLQGGNYGYTF. The nucleotide sequence reads as follows: TGTGCCAGCAGTTTACAGGGGGGTAACTATGGCTACACCTTC.